What follows are 15 T cell receptor beta chains derived from one specimen sequenced in a study of T cell clonality in common variable immunodeficiency. Study-wide results and limits: Common variable immunodeficiency TCR beta sequences reportedly had fewer deletions and N-nucleotide insertions.

These receptors are not linked to any known antigen. Clones were sequenced by immunoSEQ multiplex PCR, and TCRdb holds only the in-frame ones, with some missing. The sample has over 30,000 clones, none seen only once. Sequenced: peripheral blood mononuclear cells. These receptors came from a human donor with common variable immunodeficiency.

This clone was seen more than once but under ten times. Read coverage stops 3 residues before the CDR3 terminus; the germline J gene supplies the remainder. V and J are TRBV6-1 and TRBJ2-7, with 7 nucleotides matching TRBD2. Germline loops: CDR1 MNHNS, CDR2 SASEGT. V was clipped by 1 base and J by 2 bases; unmatched bases: 11. This CDR3 is 17 amino acids long. CDR3 bases read: TGTGCCAGCAGTGAAGTTTATGTGGCTAGCGGAGCCTACGAG. Its translation is CASSEVYVASGAYE. The whole CDR3 reads CASSEVYVASGAYEQYF.

This clone came up many times. The read is 3 residues too short to cover the CDR3 end, so that end is filled in from the germline J gene. This chain connects TRBV19 to TRBJ2-6; 9 positions match TRBD1. The CDR3 runs to 17 residues. Germline-derived CDR1 and CDR2 are LNHDA and SQIVND (reference sequence). V trimming: 5 bases; J trimming: 1 base; junction bases outside the gene matches: 6. Incomplete CDR3 DNA: TGTGCCAGTAGTCCGGGACAGGGTGTTTCTGGGGCCAACGTC. Residues: CASSPGQGVSGANV. The full CDR3 sequence reads CASSPGQGVSGANVLTF.

This clone was counted between two and nine times. The observed sequence ends 3 residues before the CDR3 terminus, with the missing tail filled in from the germline J gene. The rearrangement joins TRBV20-1 to TRBJ2-7, with a weak D call TRBD1 (5 bases). CDR3 length equals 13 residues. Between the trimmed V and J ends, which lost 3 bases and 5 bases, there was a span of 14 bases. Germline V CDR1 and CDR2: DFQATT, SNEGSKA (reference sequence). CDR3 amino acids: CSASRVPRNEQYF. The CDR3 bases that were read are TGCAGTGCTAGCAGGGTCCCCAGGAACGAG.

This clone was seen a few times. The read terminates 3 residues before the CDR3 end, so the remaining end is supplied by the germline J gene. The chain employs TRBV20-1 and TRBJ2-3, with 7 bases that match TRBD1. The J segment lost 5 bases and the V segment lost 2 bases, leaving 7 bases of the junction unmatched. There are 14 residues in the CDR3. Germline CDR1 reads DFQATT; CDR2 reads SNEGSKA (reference sequence). The CDR3 reads CSARLGTAQDTQYF. The part of the CDR3 DNA that was read is TGCAGTGCTAGATTGGGGACAGCTCAAGATACG.

In its sample, this clone was seen many times. The CDR3 end lies 3 residues beyond the end of the read and is filled in from the germline J gene. This chain uses TRBV10-3 with TRBJ2-4; D is ambiguous. The germline V gene has CDR1 ENHRY and CDR2 SYGVKD. V shed 0 bases and J shed 8 bases, with 8 bases lying between them. The CDR3 is 13 amino acids. CDR3 sequence reads: CAISESNPDIQYF. The sequenced part of the CDR3 DNA is TGTGCCATCAGTGAGTCAAACCCGGACATT.

Comments on this clone: The read ends 3 residues shy of where the CDR3 ends; the end is completed using the germline J gene. The rearrangement joins TRBV19 to TRBJ2-1; weak D call: TRBD2 (6 bases). Germline assignment: CDR1 LNHDA and CDR2 SQIVND (reference sequence). V shed 0 bases and J shed 2 bases, with 17 bases lying between them. The CDR3 sequence is 18 residues long. CDR3 amino acids: CASSIDPGTRLTYNEQFF. The covered CDR3 bases are TGTGCCAGTAGTATAGATCCAGGGACTCGGTTAACCTACAATGAG. Using reference TRBV19 and TRBJ2-1 for the parts outside the CDR3, the full variable domain is DGGITQSPKYLFRKEGQNVTLSCEQNLNHDAMYWYRQDPGQGLRLIYYSQIVNDFQKGDIAEGYSVSREKKESFPLTVTSAQKNPTAFYLCASSIDPGTRLTYNEQFFGPGTRLTVL.

On this clone itself: With the read ending 3 residues before the CDR3 end, the germline J gene is used to fill in that end. V is TRBV6-1 and J is TRBJ2-7; D unresolved. The germline V and J ends were trimmed by 1 base and 6 bases, with 4 bases remaining between them. The CDR3 runs 11 residues. Germline CDR1 MNHNS, CDR2 SASEGT. CDR3 DNA, as far as it was read: TGTGCCAGCAGTGAAGTATCCGAG. Its protein is CASSEVSE. The entire CDR3 sequence reads CASSEVSEQYF.

This clone has at least ten counts. The read gets to within 3 residues of the CDR3 end, and the germline J gene fills in the rest. The gene calls are TRBV29-1 and TRBJ1-1, with D possibly being TRBD1 (5 bases). With 7 bases removed from V and 3 bases from J, the gap between germline ends came to 6 bases. This CDR3 spans 10 amino acids. CDR1 is SQVTM and CDR2 is ANQGSEA in the germline V gene. The CDR3 bases that were read are TGCAGCGCGGGGGACACTGAA. It encodes CSAGDTE. The entire CDR3 protein reads CSAGDTEAFF.

This clone was counted only a few times. The observed sequence ends 3 residues before the CDR3 terminus, with the missing tail filled in from the germline J gene. This chain uses TRBV20-1 with TRBJ1-2; D not certain. The germline V gene encodes CDR1 DFQATT and CDR2 SNEGSKA (reference sequence). The CDR3 runs to 12 residues. The CDR3 reads CSAHRVGEGYTF. CDR3 DNA (partial): TGCAGTGCTCACAGAGTGGGTGAGGGC.

This clone was seen a handful of times. The read stops 3 residues short of the end of the CDR3; the missing end is completed from the germline J gene. This rearrangement joins TRBV7-8 to TRBJ2-5; D not certain. The germline V gene has CDR1 SGHVS and CDR2 FQNEAQ. The CDR3 is made up of 11 amino acids. The germline V and J ends were trimmed by 5 bases and 4 bases, with 5 bases remaining between them. CDR3 DNA (partial): TGTGCCAGCAGCCCTGTAGAGACC. It codes for CASSPVET. The whole CDR3 sequence is CASSPVETQYF.

This clone was counted at least ten times. The read terminates 3 residues ahead of where the CDR3 ends, so the germline J gene completes it. The chain links TRBV20-1 to TRBJ2-3, with a possible D match to TRBD1 (5 bases). V lost 3 bases and J 0 bases, leaving 10 bases between the germline ends. Per the germline V gene, CDR1 is DFQATT and CDR2 is SNEGSKA (reference sequence). CDR3 length: 14 residues. The part of the CDR3 DNA that was read is TGCAGTGCTAGGCGGACACTTAGCACAGATACG. Encoded protein: CSARRTLSTDT. The entire CDR3 protein is CSARRTLSTDTQYF.

Concerning this clone itself: The read is 3 residues too short to cover the CDR3 end, so that end is filled in from the germline J gene. The chain uses TRBV30 and TRBJ1-5; 10 bases are shared with TRBD1. CDR1 GTSNPN and CDR2 SVGIG come from the germline V gene (reference sequence). CDR3 length: 17 residues. J gave up 0 bases and V 1 base, and 6 bases lay outside the gene matches. Incomplete CDR3 DNA: TGTGCCTGGAGTGGGGACAGGGGCCCCCGTAGCAATCAGCCC. Amino acid sequence: CAWSGDRGPRSNQP. The CDR3 in its entirety is CAWSGDRGPRSNQPQHF.

This clone was detected a few times. The read terminates 3 residues before the CDR3 end, so the remaining end is supplied by the germline J gene. This sequence joins TRBV2 and TRBJ2-7; 10 bases agree with TRBD2. The germline V gene has CDR1 SNHLY and CDR2 FYNNEI. This CDR3 contains 13 residues. Trimming removed 8 bases from V and 3 bases from J; junction bases left unmatched: 4. This CDR3 is CASRTSGFYEQYF. The covered CDR3 bases are TGTGCCAGCCGGACTAGCGGTTTCTACGAG.

In this sample, this clone turned up many times. The read is 3 residues too short to cover the CDR3 end, so that end is filled in from the germline J gene. This sequence joins TRBV29-1 and TRBJ2-7; 7 positions agree with TRBD2. The CDR3 has 14 amino acids. J lost 4 bases, V lost 4 bases, and 10 bases had no gene match. Germline lookup yields CDR1 SQVTM and CDR2 ANQGSEA. CDR3 DNA, as far as it was read: TGCAGCGTTGCATGGCTAGCGGAACAGTACGAG. It encodes CSVAWLAEQYE. From start to end, the CDR3 is CSVAWLAEQYEQYF.

The table lists this clone with a few counts. The read terminates 3 residues before the CDR3 end, so the remaining end is supplied by the germline J gene. V is TRBV7-3 and J is TRBJ2-3, with 9 bases matching TRBD2. After removal of 5 bases from V and 0 bases from J, the junction contained 3 bases not matched to a gene. The CDR3 runs to 15 residues. Germline-derived CDR1 and CDR2 are SGHTA and FQGTGA. Incomplete CDR3 DNA: TGTGCCAGCAGCCCCACTAGCGGGAGCACAGATACG. Protein sequence: CASSPTSGSTDT. The whole CDR3 protein reads CASSPTSGSTDTQYF.